This TCR beta chain came from a study of regulatory T cells in long-lasting Graves disease. Time point here: newly diagnosed GD, antithyroid drugs for less than 3 months. Extracted PBMC RNA gave rise to the TCR library. As to this clonotype: This could be a read error, since a much larger clone is one nucleotide away.

Libraries of TCR beta came from iRepertoire HTBI primers plus Arm-PCR of CDR3 regions. TCRdb processed the multiplex PCR reads anew with MiXCR; each CDR3 protein has one entry. The table lists approximately 360,000 distinct CDR3 sequences, approximately 12% of them singletons. Per germline, CDR1 MNHNS and CDR2 SASEGT. This CDR3 is 12 amino acids long. Separately, the same data were catalogued under a study of T cells in Graves' hyperthyroidism and ophthalmopathy.

This TCR was sampled from a woman aged 18 to 35 with Graves disease. Sequencing used peripheral blood mononuclear cells (PBMCs), obtained at new diagnosis, from a patient treated with antithyroid drugs. The chain carries TRBV6-1 and TRBJ2-1; no reliable D call. The J call could be wrong; TRBJ2-7 is a better fit for the DNA end. The CDR3 is CASRSDSAEQYF. The CDR3 DNA reads as TGTGCCAGCAGGTCTGACTCGGCTGAGCAGTACTTC.